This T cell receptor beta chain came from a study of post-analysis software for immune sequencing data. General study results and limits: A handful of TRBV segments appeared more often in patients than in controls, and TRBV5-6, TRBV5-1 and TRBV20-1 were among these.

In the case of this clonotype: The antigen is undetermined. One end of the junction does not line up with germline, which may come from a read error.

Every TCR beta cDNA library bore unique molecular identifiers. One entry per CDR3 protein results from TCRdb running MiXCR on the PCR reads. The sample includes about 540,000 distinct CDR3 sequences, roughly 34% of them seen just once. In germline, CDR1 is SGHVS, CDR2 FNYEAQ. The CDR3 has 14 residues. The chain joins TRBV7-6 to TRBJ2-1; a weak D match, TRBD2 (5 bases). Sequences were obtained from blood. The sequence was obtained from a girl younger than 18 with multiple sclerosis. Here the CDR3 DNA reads TGTGCCAGCATAGCGTCCCTCTCCTACGATGAGCAGTTCTTC. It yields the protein CASIASLSYDEQFF.